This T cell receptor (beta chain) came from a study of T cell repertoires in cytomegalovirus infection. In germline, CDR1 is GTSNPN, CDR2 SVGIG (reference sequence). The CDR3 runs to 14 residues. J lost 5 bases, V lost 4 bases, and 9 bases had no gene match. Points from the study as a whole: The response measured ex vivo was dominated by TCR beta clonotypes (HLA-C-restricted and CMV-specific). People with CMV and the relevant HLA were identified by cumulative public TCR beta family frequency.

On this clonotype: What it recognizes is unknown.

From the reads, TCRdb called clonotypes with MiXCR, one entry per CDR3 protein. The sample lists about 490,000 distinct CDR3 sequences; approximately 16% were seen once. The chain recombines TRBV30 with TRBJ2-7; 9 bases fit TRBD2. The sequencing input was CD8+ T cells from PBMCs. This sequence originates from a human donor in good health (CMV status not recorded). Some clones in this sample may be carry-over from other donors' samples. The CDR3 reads CAWNVAGVGDEQYF. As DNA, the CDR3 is TGTGCCTGGAATGTAGCGGGAGTGGGCGACGAGCAGTACTTC. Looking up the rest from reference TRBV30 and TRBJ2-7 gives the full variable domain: SQTIHQWPATLVQPVGSPLSLECTVEGTSNPNLYWYRQAAGRGLQLLFYSVGIGQISSEVPQNLSASRPQDRQFILSSKKLLLSDSGFYLCAWNVAGVGDEQYFGPGTRLTVT.